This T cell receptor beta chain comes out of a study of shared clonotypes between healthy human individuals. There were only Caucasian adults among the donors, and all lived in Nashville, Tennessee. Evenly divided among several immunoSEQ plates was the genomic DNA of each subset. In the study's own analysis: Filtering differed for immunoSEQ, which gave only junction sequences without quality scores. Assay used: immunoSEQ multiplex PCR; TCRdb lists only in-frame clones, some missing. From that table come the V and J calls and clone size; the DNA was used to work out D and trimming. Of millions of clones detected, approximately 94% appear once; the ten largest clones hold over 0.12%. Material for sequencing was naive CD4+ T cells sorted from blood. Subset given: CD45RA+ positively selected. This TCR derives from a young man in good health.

The CDR3 DNA is TGTGCCAGCAGCCCTCGCAGTTGGGCCGGGGAGCTGTTTTTT. Amino acid sequence: CASSPRSWAGELFF. The chain combines TRBV7-6 with TRBJ2-2; D gene ambiguous. Germline-derived CDR1 and CDR2 are SGHVS and FNYEAQ. Between the trimmed V and J ends, which lost 5 bases and 6 bases, there was a span of 13 bases. This CDR3 comprises 14 residues.